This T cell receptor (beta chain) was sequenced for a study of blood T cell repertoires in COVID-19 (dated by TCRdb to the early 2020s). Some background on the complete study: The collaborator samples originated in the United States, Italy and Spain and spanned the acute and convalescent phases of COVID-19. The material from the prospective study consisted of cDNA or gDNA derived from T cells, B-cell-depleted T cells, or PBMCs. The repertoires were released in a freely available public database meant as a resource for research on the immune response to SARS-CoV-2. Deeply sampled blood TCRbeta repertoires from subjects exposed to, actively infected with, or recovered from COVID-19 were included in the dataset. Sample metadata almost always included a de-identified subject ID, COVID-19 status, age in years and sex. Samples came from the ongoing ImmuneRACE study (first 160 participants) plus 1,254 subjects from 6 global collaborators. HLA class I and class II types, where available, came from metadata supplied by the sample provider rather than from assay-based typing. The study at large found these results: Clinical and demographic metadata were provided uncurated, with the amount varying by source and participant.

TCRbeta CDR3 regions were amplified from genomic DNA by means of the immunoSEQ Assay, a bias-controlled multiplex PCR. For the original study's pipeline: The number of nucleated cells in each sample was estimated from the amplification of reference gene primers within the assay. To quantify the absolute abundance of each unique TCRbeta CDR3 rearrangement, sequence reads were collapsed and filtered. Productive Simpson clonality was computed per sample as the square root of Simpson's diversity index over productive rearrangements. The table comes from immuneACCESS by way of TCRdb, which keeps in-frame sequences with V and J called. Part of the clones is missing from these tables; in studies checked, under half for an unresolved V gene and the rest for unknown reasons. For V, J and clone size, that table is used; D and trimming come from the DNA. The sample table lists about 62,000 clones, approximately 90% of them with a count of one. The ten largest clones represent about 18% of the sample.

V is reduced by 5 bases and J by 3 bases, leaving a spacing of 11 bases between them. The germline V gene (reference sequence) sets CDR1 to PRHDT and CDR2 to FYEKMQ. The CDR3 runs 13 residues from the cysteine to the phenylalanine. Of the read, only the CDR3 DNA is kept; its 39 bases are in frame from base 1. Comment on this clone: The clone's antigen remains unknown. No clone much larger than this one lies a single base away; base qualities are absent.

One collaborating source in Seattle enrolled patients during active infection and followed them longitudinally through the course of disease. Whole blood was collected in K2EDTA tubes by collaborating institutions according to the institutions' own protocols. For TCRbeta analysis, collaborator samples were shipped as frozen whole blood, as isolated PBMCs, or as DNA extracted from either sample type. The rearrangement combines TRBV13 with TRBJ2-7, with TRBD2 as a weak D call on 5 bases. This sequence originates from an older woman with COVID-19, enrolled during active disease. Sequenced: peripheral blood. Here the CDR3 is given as CASSPRGNYEQYF. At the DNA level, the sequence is TGTGCCAGCAGCCCTAGAGGGAACTACGAGCAGTACTTC.